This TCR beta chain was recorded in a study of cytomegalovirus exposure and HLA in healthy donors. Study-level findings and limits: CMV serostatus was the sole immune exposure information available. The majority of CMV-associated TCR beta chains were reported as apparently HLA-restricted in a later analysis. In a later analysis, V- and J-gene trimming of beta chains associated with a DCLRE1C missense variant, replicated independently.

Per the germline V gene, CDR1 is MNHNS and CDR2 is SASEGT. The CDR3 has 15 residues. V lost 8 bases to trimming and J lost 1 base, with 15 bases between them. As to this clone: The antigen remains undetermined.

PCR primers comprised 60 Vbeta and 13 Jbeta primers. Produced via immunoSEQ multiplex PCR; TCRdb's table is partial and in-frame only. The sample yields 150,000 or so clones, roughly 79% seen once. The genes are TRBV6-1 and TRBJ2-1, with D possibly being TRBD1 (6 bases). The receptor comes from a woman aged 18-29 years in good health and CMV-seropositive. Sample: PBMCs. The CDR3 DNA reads TGTGCCAGCGTTTGGGCTAGGGGGTCCTACAATGAGCAGTTCTTC. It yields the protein CASVWARGSYNEQFF.